These 5 T cell receptor beta chains originate from one sample sequenced in a study of T cells in localized non-small cell lung cancer. Produced via immunoSEQ multiplex PCR; TCRdb's table is partial and in-frame only. The sample lists 4,200 or so clones; approximately 24% were seen once. Sample: lung tumor tissue, taken before any cancer treatment. These TCRs come from a male donor older than 55 with stage I lung adenocarcinoma.

This clone appeared a few times. V usage is TRBV16 and J usage is TRBJ1-6; D unclear. The CDR3 has 18 amino acids. V was clipped by 0 bases and J by 10 bases, with 22 bases between them. Germline CDR1 KGHSY, CDR2 FQNENV. The CDR3 loop reads CASSQSSVSGYMGSPLHF. For the CDR3, the DNA is TGTGCCAGCAGCCAATCTTCTGTGAGTGGGTACATGGGCTCACCCCTCCACTTT.

This clone was found a few times. The rearrangement links TRBV5-1 to TRBJ1-2, with D hard to call. The CDR3 contains 14 residues. The germline V and J ends were trimmed by 4 bases and 2 bases, with 12 bases remaining between them. CDR1 SGHRS and CDR2 YFSETQ come from the germline V gene. The CDR3 loop is CASSQRLGNYGYTF. As DNA, the CDR3 is TGCGCCAGCAGCCAGCGGCTGGGGAACTATGGCTACACCTTC.

This chain uses TRBV19 with TRBJ2-4; maybe TRBD1 (6 bases). V shed 4 bases and J shed 3 bases, with 10 bases lying between them. Germline loops: CDR1 LNHDA, CDR2 SQIVND (reference sequence). This CDR3 has 14 residues. The CDR3 nucleotides are TGTGCCAGTAGTAATCCAGGGGACAAAAACATTCAGTACTTC. It specifies CASSNPGDKNIQYF.

The rearrangement joins TRBV25-1 to TRBJ2-5; the D gene is possibly TRBD1 (6 bases). The CDR3 runs 14 residues. Trimming removed 6 bases at V and 5 bases at J, with 16 bases between. Germline V gene lookup returns CDR1 MGHDK and CDR2 SYGVNS. The chain's CDR3 is CASRTGTSRETQYF. The CDR3 nucleotides are TGTGCCAGCAGGACTGGGACATCTAGGGAGACCCAGTACTTC.

CDR3 residues: CASSSSGTATYSNQPQHF. The DNA for the CDR3 is TGTGCCAGTAGTTCATCCGGGACAGCAACTTATAGCAATCAGCCCCAGCATTTT. The V call is TRBV19, the J call TRBJ1-5, with 7 bases fitting TRBD1. With V trimmed by 5 bases and J by 0 bases, 13 bases remained unmatched. This CDR3 spans 18 amino acids. Germline CDR1 and CDR2: LNHDA and SQIVND (reference sequence).